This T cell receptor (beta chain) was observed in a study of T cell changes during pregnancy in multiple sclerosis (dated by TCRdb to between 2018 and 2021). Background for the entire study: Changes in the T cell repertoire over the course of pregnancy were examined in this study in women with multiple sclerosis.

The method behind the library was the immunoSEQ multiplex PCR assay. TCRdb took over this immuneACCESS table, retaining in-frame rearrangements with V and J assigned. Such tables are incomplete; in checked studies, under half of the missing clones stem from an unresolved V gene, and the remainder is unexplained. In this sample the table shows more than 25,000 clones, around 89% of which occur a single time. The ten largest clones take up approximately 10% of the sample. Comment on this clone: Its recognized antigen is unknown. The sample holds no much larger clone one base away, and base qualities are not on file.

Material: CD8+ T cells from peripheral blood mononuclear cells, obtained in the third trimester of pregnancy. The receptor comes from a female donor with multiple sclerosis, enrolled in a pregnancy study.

CDR3 protein: CASLWRQGGADTQYF. The nucleotide sequence reads as follows: TGTGCCAGCCTTTGGAGGCAGGGAGGCGCAGATACGCAGTATTTT. The chain is made from TRBV6-1 and TRBJ2-3, and TRBD2 may be the D gene, going by 6 matching bases. CDR1 and CDR2 are read off the germline V gene as MNHNS and SASEGT. From cysteine to phenylalanine, the CDR3 is 15 amino acids long. The sequence is cut down to CDR3 DNA, 45 bases in frame from base 1. The trim is 8 bases for V and 4 bases for J, with a gap of 19 bases between the germline ends.